This note documents a single TCR beta chain sequence. These data belong to a study of blood T cell repertoires in COVID-19. Across the study: Samples taken during acute and convalescent COVID-19 were collected in the United States, Italy and Spain. Sample material is recorded as cDNA or gDNA derived from T cells, B-cell-depleted T cells, or PBMCs.

The CDR3 loop spans 13 amino acids. Germline V CDR1 and CDR2: LNHDA, SQIVND (reference sequence). V lost 10 bases to trimming and J lost 5 bases, with 15 bases between them. As originally analysed: Cell counts per sample came from amplifying reference gene primers. Sequenced by immunoSEQ multiplex PCR; TCRdb stores in-frame clones only, minus some. V, J and clone size were drawn from that table, and D and trimming were deduced from the DNA. Of just under 80,000 clones listed, about 80% are singletons. The source material was peripheral blood. The clonotype was recovered from a woman in her 70s with acute or convalescent COVID-19. The gene calls are TRBV19 and TRBJ2-1; TRBD2 might be the D (5 bases). CDR3: CATGDIGNNEQFF. The CDR3 region has the DNA TGTGCCACCGGGGATATAGGGAACAATGAGCAGTTCTTC.